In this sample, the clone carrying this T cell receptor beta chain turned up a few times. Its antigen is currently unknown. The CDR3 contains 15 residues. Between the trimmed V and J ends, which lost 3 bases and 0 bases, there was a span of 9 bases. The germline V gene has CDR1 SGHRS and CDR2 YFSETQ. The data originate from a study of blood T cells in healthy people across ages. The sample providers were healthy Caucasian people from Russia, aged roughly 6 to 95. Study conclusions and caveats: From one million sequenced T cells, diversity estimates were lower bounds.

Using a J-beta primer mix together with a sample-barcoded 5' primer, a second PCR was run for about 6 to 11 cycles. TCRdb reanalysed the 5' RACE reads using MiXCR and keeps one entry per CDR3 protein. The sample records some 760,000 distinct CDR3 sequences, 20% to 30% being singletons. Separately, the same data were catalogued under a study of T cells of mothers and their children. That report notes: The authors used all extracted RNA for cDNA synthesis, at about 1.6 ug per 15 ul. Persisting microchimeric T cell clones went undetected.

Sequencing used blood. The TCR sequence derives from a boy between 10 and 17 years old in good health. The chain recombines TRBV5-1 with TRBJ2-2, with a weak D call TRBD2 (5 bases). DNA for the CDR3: TGCGCCAGCAGCTGGAAGGACTCGAACACCGGGGAGCTGTTTTTT. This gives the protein CASSWKDSNTGELFF.